This T cell receptor beta chain was identified in a study of blood T cell repertoires in COVID-19 (dated by TCRdb to 2019 to 2021). The study in broad terms: Samples covering the acute and convalescent phases of COVID-19 were provided by collaborators in the United States, Italy and Spain. The prospective study material was composed of cDNA or gDNA derived from T cells, B-cell-depleted T cells, or PBMCs. Deeply sampled blood TCRbeta repertoires from subjects exposed to, actively infected with, or recovered from COVID-19 were included in the dataset. The repertoires were made available in a free public database intended to serve as a resource for research on the immune response to SARS-CoV-2. The samples were drawn from two sources: the first 160 participants of the ongoing ImmuneRACE study, and 1,000 to 1,500 subjects contributed by 6 global collaborators. The sample metadata nearly always contained a de-identified subject ID, COVID-19 status, age in years and sex. HLA class I and class II types, where available, came from metadata supplied by the sample provider rather than from assay-based typing. Broader findings and caveats from the paper: Clinical and demographic metadata were provided uncurated, with the amount varying by source and participant.

Turning to this clone: Its antigen specificity is not known. The sample holds no much larger clone one base away, and base qualities are not on file.

The germline V gene provides CDR1 SGHDT and CDR2 YYEEEE. The junction carries 12 bases between V and J, which are trimmed by 2 bases and 0 bases respectively. The CDR3 goes from the cysteine to the phenylalanine over 16 residues. The DNA shown is the 48-base CDR3, in frame from base 1. Whole blood was collected in K2EDTA tubes by collaborating institutions according to the institutions' own protocols. Collaborator samples were shipped for TCRbeta analysis as frozen whole blood, isolated PBMCs, or DNA extracted from either sample type. TCRbeta CDR3 regions were amplified from genomic DNA using the immunoSEQ Assay, a bias-controlled multiplex PCR. Concerning the study's data processing: Nucleated cell counts per sample were estimated from amplification of reference gene primers within the assay. Sequence reads were collapsed and filtered to measure the absolute abundance of every unique TCRbeta CDR3 rearrangement. Productive Simpson clonality was computed per sample as the square root of Simpson's diversity index over productive rearrangements. TCRdb mirrors the immuneACCESS table, restricted to in-frame sequences. Some clones are absent from its copies; in checked studies, under half trace to an unresolved V gene, and the reason for the others is unknown. That table furnishes V, J and clone size, whereas the DNA furnished D and trimming. Within this sample are some 120,000 clones, with around nine tenths of them counted one time only. Less than 2% of the sample is held by the ten biggest clonotypes.

This clonotype was sampled from a human donor with active COVID-19. The donor label of this sample is uncertain. The rearranged segments are TRBV5-6 and TRBJ1-5; the best D guess is TRBD1, with 5 bases matching. The sample taken for sequencing was peripheral blood. The DNA is as follows: TGTGCCAGCAGCTTAACAGGAGATTATAGCAATCAGCCCCAGCATTTT. The encoded protein is CASSLTGDYSNQPQHF.